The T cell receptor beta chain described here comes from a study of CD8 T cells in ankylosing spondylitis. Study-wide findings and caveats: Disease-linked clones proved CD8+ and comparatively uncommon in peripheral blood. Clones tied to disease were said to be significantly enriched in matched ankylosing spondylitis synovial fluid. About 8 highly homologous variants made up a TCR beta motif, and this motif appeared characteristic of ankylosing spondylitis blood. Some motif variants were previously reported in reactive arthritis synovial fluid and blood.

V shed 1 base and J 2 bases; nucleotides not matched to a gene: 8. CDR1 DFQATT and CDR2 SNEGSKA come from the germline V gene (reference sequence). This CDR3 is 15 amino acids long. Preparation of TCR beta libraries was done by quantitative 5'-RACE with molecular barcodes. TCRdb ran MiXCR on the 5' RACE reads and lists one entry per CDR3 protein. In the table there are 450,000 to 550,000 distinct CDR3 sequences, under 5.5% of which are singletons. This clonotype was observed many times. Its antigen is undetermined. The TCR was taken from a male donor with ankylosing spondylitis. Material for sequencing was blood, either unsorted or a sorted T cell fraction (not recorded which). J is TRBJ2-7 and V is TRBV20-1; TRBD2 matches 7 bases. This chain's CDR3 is CSARGLADPTYEQYF. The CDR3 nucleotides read TGCAGTGCTAGAGGGCTAGCGGACCCTACCTACGAGCAGTACTTC.